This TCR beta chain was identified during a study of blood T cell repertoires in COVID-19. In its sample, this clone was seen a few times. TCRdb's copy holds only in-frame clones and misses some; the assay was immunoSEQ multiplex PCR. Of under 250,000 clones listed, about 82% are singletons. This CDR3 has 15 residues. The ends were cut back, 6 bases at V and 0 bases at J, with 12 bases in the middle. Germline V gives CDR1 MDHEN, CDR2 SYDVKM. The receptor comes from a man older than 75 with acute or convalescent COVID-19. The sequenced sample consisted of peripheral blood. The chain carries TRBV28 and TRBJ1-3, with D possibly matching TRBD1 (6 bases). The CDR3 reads CASSPDRFSGNTIYF. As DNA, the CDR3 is TGTGCCAGCAGCCCTGACAGGTTCTCTGGAAACACCATATATTTT.